One sample yielded the 3 T cell receptor beta chains listed below, sequenced in a study of blood T cell repertoires in COVID-19. Clones were sequenced by immunoSEQ multiplex PCR, and TCRdb holds only the in-frame ones, with some missing. Of around 700,000 clones listed, about 87% were seen once; the top ten hold roughly 0.25%. The source material was peripheral blood. The source is a woman aged 18-29 years with acute or convalescent COVID-19.

This clone occurred once. The J gene is TRBJ2-1, the V gene TRBV4-3; possibly TRBD2 for D (5 bases). Per germline, CDR1 LGHNA and CDR2 YSLEER. The CDR3 contains 18 residues. Trimming pared 0 bases from V and 5 bases from J, leaving 20 bases between. The CDR3 coding sequence is TGCGCCAGCAGCCAAGAAATGGGCCCAAAGTGGGGAGACAATGAGCAGTTCTTC. Translating it yields CASSQEMGPKWGDNEQFF.

The chain couples TRBV7-3 to TRBJ2-3, with 10 bases lining up with TRBD1. CDR1 is SGHTA, CDR2 FQGTGA, per germline. The CDR3 runs to 17 residues. J gave up 4 bases and V 4 bases, and 11 bases lay outside the gene matches. CDR3 DNA sequence: TGTGCCAGCAGCTCAGCAGATGAGGGACAGGGGTCAGATACGCAGTATTTT. Amino acids: CASSSADEGQGSDTQYF.

J is TRBJ2-1 and V is TRBV2; TRBD1 is a possible D gene (5 bases). This CDR3 contains 15 residues. V dropped 6 bases and J dropped 8 bases, with 20 bases sitting between them. Germline V CDR1 and CDR2: SNHLY, FYNNEI. The chain's CDR3 is CASSFGVTLGDEQFF. The DNA of the CDR3 is TGTGCCAGCAGCTTTGGTGTGACTCTAGGGGATGAGCAGTTCTTC.